The clone carrying this T cell receptor beta chain was observed a few times. TRB rearrangements were amplified by multiplex PCR with BIOMED2 TRB-A/B primers. TCRdb re-analysed the multiplex PCR reads in MiXCR, keeping a single row per CDR3 protein. The data hold 9,500 or so distinct CDR3 sequences, with about 40% observed a single time. The data are from a study of T and B cells in COVID-19 patients. The overall study: Most recovered patients had mild to moderate COVID-19 treated as outpatients.

CDR3 size: 13 residues. Trimming removed 7 bases at V and 4 bases at J, with 8 bases between. TRB was amplified from about 250-500 ng of blood genomic DNA. The chain combines TRBV12-3 or TRBV12-4 with TRBJ2-6; D is unresolved. The sample comprised blood. This clonotype was obtained from a human donor with active COVID-19. The CDR3 nucleotides are TGTGCCAGCATGTTGGGGGGGGCCAACGTCCTGACTTTC. This codes for CASMLGGANVLTF.